The clone carrying this T cell receptor (beta chain) has just a few counts. Its antigen remains unidentified. The CDR3 has 14 residues. V was shortened by 6 bases and J by 7 bases, with 16 bases between the two germline ends. The germline V gene encodes CDR1 MNHEY and CDR2 SVGEGT. The TCR library protocol was used to attach unique molecular identifiers. These identifiers were attached to individual cDNA molecules. In TCRdb, the 5' RACE reads were re-called with MiXCR into one record per CDR3 protein. The table shows under 140,000 distinct CDR3 sequences, with 10% to 15% occurring only once. This entry belongs to a study of early T cells in non-severe SARS-CoV-2 infection. Study details: Alpha and beta chains were unpaired, from unsorted whole-blood bulk RNA. General study points: VDJdb matching skewed toward anti-spike CD8 responses, missing private and CD4 specificities.

Sequenced material: whole blood, taken at baseline. The V and J genes are TRBV6-2 or TRBV6-3 and TRBJ2-1, with unresolved D. This receptor was taken from an adult who was a healthcare worker with PCR-confirmed SARS-CoV-2 infection or an uninfected control (not recorded which). The CDR3 region has the DNA TGTGCCAGCAGCCAAGAAATGAGGCAAAATGAGCAGTTCTTC. Its protein product is CASSQEMRQNEQFF.